This T cell receptor beta chain was captured in a study of control samples from healthy donors and cancer patients. V was pared by 4 bases and J by 5 bases, with 13 bases between. CDR3 length: 14 residues. Per germline, CDR1 SGHDT and CDR2 YYEEEE. The method was immunoSEQ multiplex PCR; TCRdb's version includes in-frame clones alone and lacks a portion of them. Of over 150,000 clones detected, 94% appear once; the ten largest clones hold around 1.3%. V is TRBV5-6 and J is TRBJ2-4, with D possibly called TRBD1 or TRBD2 (6 bases each). This receptor was obtained from a woman aged 18-35 years in good health. Sequencing input: blood. The DNA for the CDR3 is TGTGCCAGCAGCCTGCTCGGGGGCCAAAACATTCAGTACTTC. This codes for CASSLLGGQNIQYF.